This T cell receptor beta chain was observed in a study of PD-1 blockade in classical Hodgkin lymphoma. Study in general: Patients were treated with nivolumab at 3 mg/kg, and this was given intravenously every 2 weeks. The study, taken as a whole, reports: CD4+ TCR diversity rose significantly by C4D1, and CD8+ TCR diversity did not.

In regard to this clone: The antigen remains unidentified.

Deletions cut 6 bases from V and 0 bases from J, with 16 bases between. The CDR3 has 16 amino acids. Germline values: CDR1 SGHNT, CDR2 YYREEE (reference sequence). The assay was immunoSEQ multiplex PCR, and TCRdb's table has in-frame clones only and misses some. The sample records 40,000 to 55,000 clones, around four fifths being singletons. Time point reported: cycle 4 day 1 (C4D1), after five to seven weeks of nivolumab. Relapses following autologous stem cell transplantation were seen in all patients, with brentuximab vedotin exposure varying. The sequence came from a human donor with classical Hodgkin lymphoma. Material: peripheral blood mononuclear cells (PBMCs), obtained before the fourth cycle of nivolumab. The chain uses TRBV5-4 and TRBJ2-1; D perhaps matches TRBD2 (7 bases). The CDR3 region is CASTWGGLSSYNEQFF. The CDR3 DNA reads TGTGCCAGCACCTGGGGGGGCCTAAGCTCCTACAATGAGCAGTTCTTC. The full variable domain, its missing parts supplied by reference TRBV5-4 and TRBJ2-1, is ETGVTQSPTHLIKTRGQQVTLRCSSQSGHNTVSWYQQALGQGPQFIFQYYREEENGRGNFPPRFSGLQFPNYSSELNVNALELDDSALYLCASTWGGLSSYNEQFFGPGTRLTVL.